This T cell receptor beta chain was identified during a study of molecular identifiers for immune sequencing clone quantification. Study context: Naive CD8 RNA (around 20,000 or 99,000 cells) was divided into five aliquots, with four sequenced. Study conclusions and caveats: Clones exceeding 20 RNA copies carried over 98% of effector molecules but under 1% of naive-cell molecules.

Details on this clonotype: The antigen remains unidentified.

Sorted cell numbers of about 18,000 to 1,000,000, with 10%, 30% or 50% RNA, served as input for naive CD8 libraries. Germline V gene lookup returns CDR1 SGHNT and CDR2 YYREEE (reference sequence). Trimming took off 4 bases at V and 7 bases at J, with 14 bases between the two ends. The CDR3 is made up of 14 amino acids. Via MiXCR, TCRdb re-called the PCR reads, giving one row per CDR3 protein. The data contain about half a million distinct CDR3 sequences, roughly 24% of them singletons. V gene TRBV5-4 combines with J gene TRBJ2-2; D uncertain. Sequenced input: naive CD8+ T cells from blood, with Jurkat cell RNA spiked in. Subset specified: FACS-sorted CD8+CD4-CCR7+CD45RA+ naive T cells. The receptor comes from a human donor in good health. Some libraries in this study had Jurkat cell RNA spiked in. The CDR3 here is CASSHWVGRGELFF. For the CDR3, the DNA is TGTGCCAGCAGCCATTGGGTGGGCCGCGGGGAGCTGTTTTTT.